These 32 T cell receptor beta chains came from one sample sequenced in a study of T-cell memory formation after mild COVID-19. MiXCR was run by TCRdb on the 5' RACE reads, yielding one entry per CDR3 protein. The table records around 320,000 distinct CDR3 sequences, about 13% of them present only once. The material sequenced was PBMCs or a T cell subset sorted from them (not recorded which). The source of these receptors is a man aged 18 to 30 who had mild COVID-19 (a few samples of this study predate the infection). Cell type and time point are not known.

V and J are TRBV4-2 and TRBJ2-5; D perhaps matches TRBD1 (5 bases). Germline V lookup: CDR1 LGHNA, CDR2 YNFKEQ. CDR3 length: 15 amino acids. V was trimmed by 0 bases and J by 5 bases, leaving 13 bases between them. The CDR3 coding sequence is TGTGCCAGCAGCCAAGATAACAGGCTGAGGGAGACCCAGTACTTC. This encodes CASSQDNRLRETQYF.

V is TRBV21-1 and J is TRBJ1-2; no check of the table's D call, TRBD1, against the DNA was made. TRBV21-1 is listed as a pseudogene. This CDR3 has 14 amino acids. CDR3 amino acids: CASSEHREPFGYTF. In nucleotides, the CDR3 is TGTGCCAGCAGCGAACACAGGGAACCCTTTGGCTACACCTTC.

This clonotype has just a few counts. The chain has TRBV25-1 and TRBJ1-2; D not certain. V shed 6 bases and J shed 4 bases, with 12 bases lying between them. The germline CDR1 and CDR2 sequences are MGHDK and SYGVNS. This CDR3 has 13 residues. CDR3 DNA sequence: TGTGCCAGCAGGCGGACGGCAAGCTATGGCTACACCTTC. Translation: CASRRTASYGYTF.

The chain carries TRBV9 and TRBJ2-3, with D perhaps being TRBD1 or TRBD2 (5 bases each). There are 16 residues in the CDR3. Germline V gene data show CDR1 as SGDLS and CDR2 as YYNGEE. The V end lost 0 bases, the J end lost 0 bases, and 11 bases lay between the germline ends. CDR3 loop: CASSVAIGTSTDTQYF. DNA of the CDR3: TGTGCCAGCAGCGTAGCAATAGGGACGAGCACAGATACGCAGTATTTT.

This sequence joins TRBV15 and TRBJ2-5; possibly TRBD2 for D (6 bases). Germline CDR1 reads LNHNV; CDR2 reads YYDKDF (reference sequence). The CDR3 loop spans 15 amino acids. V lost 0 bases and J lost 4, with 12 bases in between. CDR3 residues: CATSRDSLAPETQYF. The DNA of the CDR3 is TGTGCCACCAGCAGAGATAGCCTAGCGCCAGAGACCCAGTACTTC.

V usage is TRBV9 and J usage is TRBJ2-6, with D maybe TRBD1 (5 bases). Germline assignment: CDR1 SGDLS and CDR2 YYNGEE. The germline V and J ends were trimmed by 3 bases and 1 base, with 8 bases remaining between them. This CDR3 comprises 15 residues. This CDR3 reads CASSAPGSGANVLTF. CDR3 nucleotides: TGTGCCAGCAGCGCCCCAGGGTCTGGGGCCAACGTCCTGACTTTC.

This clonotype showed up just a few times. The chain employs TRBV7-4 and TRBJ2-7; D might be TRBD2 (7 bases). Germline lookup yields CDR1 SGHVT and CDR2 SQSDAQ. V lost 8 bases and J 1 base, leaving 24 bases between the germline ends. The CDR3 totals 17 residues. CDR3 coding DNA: TGTGCCAGCGCCCCGCGCCCAAGGGGGGAGGGTTCCTACGAGCAGTACGTC. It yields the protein CASAPRPRGEGSYEQYV.

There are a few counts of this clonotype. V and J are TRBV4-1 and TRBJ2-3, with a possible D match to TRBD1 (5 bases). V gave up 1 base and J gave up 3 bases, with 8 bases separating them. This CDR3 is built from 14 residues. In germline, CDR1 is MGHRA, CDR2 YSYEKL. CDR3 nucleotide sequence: TGCGCCAGCAGCCAAGTGCAGGGAACAGATACGCAGTATTTT. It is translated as CASSQVQGTDTQYF.

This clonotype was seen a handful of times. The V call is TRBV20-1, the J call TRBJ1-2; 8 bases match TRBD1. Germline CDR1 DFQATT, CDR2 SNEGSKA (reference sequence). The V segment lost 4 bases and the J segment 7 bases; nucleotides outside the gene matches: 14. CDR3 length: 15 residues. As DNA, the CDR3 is TGCAGTGCTAAGACAGGGGTATGGATGCCGAGTGGCTACACCTTC. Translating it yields CSAKTGVWMPSGYTF.

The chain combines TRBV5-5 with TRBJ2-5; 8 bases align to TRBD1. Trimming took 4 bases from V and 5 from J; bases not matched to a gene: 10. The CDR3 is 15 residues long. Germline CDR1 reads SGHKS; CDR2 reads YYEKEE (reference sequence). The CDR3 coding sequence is TGTGCCAGCAGCGATCCGACAGGGGTGAAGGAGACCCAGTACTTC. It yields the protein CASSDPTGVKETQYF.

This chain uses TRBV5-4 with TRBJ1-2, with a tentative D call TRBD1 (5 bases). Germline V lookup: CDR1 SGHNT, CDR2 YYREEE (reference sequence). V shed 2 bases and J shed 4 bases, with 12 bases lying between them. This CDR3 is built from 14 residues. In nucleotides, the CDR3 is TGTGCCAGCAGCTTTGGGGGGGTGATCTATGGCTACACCTTC. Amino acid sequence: CASSFGGVIYGYTF.

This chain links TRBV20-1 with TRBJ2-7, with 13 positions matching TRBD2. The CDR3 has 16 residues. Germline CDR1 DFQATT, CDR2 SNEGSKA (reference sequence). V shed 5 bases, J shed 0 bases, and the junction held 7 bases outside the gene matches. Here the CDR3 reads CSAGGTSGKSSYEQYV. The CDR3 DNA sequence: TGCAGTGCTGGCGGGACTAGCGGGAAGAGCTCCTACGAGCAGTACGTC.

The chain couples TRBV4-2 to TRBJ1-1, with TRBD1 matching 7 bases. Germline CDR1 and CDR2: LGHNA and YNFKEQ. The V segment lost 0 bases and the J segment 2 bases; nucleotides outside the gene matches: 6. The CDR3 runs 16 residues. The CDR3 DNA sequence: TGTGCCAGCAGCCAAGAAGGCCAGGGGGGTAACACTGAAGCTTTCTTT. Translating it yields CASSQEGQGGNTEAFF.

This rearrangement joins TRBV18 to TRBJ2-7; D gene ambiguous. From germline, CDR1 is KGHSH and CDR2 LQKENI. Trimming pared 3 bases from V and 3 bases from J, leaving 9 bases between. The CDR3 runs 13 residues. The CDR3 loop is CASSPEWLYEQYF. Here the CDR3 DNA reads TGTGCCAGCTCACCGGAGTGGCTCTACGAGCAGTACTTC.

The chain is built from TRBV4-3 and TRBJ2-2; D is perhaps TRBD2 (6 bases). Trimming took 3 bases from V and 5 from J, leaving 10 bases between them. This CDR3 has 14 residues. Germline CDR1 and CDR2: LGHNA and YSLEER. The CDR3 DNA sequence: TGCGCCAGCAGCCAGGAGGGTAAAACCGGGGAGCTGTTTTTT. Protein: CASSQEGKTGELFF.

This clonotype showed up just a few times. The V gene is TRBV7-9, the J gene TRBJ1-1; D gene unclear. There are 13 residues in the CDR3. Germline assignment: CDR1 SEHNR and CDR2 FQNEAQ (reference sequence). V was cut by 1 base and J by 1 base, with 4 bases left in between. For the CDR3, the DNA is TGTGCCAGCAGCTTAGACACGAACACTGAAGCTTTCTTT. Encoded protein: CASSLDTNTEAFF.

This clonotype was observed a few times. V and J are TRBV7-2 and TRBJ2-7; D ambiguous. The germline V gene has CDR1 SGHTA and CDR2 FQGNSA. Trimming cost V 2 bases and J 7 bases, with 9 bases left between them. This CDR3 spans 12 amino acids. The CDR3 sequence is CASSLYGSEQYF. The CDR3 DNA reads TGTGCCAGCAGCTTATACGGGTCGGAGCAGTACTTC.

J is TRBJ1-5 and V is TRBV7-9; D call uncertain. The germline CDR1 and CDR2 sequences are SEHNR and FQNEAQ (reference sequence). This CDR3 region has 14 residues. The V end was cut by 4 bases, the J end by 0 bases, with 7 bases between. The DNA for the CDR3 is TGTGCCAGCAGCTCCACGGTTAGCAATCAGCCCCAGCATTTT. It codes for CASSSTVSNQPQHF.

CDR3: CASRDRGANYGYTF. Here the CDR3 DNA reads TGTGCCAGCAGGGACAGGGGAGCTAACTATGGCTACACCTTC. This chain connects TRBV27 to TRBJ1-2; 9 bases line up with TRBD1. V trimming: 6 bases; J trimming: 0 bases; junction bases outside the gene matches: 2. The CDR3 sequence is 14 residues long. The germline gives CDR1 MNHEY, CDR2 SMNVEV (reference sequence).

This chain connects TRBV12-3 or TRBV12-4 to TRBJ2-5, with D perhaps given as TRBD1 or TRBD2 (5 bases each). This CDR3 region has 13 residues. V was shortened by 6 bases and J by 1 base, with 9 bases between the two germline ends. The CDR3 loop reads CASSRDAQETQYF. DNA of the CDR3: TGTGCCAGCAGCAGGGACGCCCAAGAGACCCAGTACTTC.

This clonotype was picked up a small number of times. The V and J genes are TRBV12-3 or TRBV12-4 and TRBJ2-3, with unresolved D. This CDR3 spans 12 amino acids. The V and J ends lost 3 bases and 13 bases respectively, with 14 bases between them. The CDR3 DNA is TGTGCCAGCAGTTTCAGTCGCTCGATGGAGTATTTT. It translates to CASSFSRSMEYF.

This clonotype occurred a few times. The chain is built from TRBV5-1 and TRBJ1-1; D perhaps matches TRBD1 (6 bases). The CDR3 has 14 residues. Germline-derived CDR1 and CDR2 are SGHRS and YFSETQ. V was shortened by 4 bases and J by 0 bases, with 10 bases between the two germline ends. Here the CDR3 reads CASSTDRMNTEAFF. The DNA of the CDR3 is TGCGCCAGCAGCACTGACAGGATGAACACTGAAGCTTTCTTT.

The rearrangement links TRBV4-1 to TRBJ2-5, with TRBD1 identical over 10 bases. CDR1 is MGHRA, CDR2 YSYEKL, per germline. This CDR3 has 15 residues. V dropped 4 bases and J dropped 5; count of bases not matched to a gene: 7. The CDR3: CASSPRDRGWETQYF. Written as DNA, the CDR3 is TGCGCCAGCAGCCCCCGGGACAGGGGTTGGGAGACCCAGTACTTC.

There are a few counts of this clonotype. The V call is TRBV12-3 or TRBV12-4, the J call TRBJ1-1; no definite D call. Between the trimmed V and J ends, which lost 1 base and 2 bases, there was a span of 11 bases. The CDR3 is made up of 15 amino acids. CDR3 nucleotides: TGTGCCAGCAGTTTAGGGGTATCGGGAAACACTGAAGCTTTCTTT. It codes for CASSLGVSGNTEAFF.

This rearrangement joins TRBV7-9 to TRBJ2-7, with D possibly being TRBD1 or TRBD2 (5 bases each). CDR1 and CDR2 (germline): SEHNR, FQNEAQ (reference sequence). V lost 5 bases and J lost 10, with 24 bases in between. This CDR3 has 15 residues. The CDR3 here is CASSLSLEPIGDQYF. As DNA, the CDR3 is TGTGCCAGCAGCCTATCCCTGGAACCGATAGGGGACCAGTACTTC. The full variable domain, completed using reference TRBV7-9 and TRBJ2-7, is DTGVSQNPRHKITKRGQNVTFRCDPISEHNRLYWYRQTLGQGPEFLTYFQNEAQLEKSRLLSDRFSAERPKGSFSTLEIQRTEQGDSAMYLCASSLSLEPIGDQYFGPGTRLTVT.

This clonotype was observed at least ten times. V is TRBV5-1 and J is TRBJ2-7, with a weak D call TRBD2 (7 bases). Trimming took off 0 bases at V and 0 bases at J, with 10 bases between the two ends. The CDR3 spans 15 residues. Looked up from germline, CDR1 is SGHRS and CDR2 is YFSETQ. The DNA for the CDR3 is TGCGCCAGCAGCTTGGGGGGGGGCGCCTCCTACGAGCAGTACGTC. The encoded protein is CASSLGGGASYEQYV.

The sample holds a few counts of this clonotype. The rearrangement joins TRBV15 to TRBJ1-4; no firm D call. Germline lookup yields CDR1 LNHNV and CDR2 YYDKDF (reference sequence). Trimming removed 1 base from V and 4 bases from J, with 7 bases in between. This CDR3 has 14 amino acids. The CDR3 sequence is CATSRVGDNEKLFF. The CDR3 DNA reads TGTGCCACCAGCAGAGTGGGCGATAATGAAAAACTGTTTTTT.

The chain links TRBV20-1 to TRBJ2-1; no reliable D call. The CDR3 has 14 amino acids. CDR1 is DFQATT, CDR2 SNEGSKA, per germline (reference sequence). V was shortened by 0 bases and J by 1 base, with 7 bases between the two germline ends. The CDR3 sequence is CSARDLESYNEQFF. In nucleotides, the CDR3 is TGCAGTGCTAGAGATCTCGAGTCCTACAATGAGCAGTTCTTC.

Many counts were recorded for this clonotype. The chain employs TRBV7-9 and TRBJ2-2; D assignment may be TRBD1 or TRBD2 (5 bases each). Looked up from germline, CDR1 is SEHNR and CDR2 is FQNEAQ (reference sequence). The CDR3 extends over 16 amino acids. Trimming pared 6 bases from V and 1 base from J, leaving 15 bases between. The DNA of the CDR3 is TGTGCCAGCAGGCCTGCCGGGGCTTGGAACACCGGGGAGCTGTTTTTT. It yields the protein CASRPAGAWNTGELFF.

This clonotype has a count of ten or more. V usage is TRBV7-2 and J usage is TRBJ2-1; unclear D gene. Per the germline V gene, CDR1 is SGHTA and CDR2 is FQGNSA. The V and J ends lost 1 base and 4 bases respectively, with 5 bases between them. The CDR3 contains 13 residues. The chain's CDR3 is CASSLETYNEQFF. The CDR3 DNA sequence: TGTGCCAGCAGCTTAGAGACGTACAATGAGCAGTTCTTC.

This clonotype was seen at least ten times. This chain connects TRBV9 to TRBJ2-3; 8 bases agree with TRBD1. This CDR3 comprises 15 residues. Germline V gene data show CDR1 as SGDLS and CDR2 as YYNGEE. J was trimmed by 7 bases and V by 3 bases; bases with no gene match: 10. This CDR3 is CASSDRDRLLNTQYF. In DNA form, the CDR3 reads TGTGCCAGCAGCGACCGGGACAGGCTCCTTAATACGCAGTATTTT.

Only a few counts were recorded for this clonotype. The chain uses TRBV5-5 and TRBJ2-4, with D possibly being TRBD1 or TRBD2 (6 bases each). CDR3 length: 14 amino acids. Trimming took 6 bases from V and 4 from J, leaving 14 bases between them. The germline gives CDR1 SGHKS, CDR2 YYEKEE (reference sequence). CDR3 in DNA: TGTGCCAGCACCTTAGTAGGGGGGAAAAACATTCAGTACTTC. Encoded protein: CASTLVGGKNIQYF.